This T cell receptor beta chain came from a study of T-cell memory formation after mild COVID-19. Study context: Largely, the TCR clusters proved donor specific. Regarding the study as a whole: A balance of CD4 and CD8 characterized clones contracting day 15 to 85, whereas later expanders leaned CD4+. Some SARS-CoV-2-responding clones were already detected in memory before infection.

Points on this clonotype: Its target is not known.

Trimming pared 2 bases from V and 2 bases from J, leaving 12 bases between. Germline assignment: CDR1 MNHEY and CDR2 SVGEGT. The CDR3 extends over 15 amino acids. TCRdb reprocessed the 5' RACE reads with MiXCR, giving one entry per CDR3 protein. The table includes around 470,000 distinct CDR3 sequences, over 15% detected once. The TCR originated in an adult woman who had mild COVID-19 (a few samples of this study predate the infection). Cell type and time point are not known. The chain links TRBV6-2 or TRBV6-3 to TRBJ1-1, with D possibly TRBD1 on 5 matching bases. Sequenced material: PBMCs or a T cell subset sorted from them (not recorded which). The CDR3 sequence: CASSYGGSANTEAFF. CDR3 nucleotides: TGTGCCAGCAGTTACGGGGGGTCGGCTAACACTGAAGCTTTCTTT.